This T cell receptor (beta chain) was obtained from a study of identical twins. Each CDR3 protein is one row after TCRdb ran MiXCR on the 5' RACE reads. This table holds 500,000 to 650,000 distinct CDR3 sequences, just over 7% found once. These data were also filed under a second study, of yellow fever vaccine responses in identical twins.

The sample consisted of PBMCs. The origin of this receptor is a woman younger than 35 in good health.

The CDR3 protein is CASNGGLSTDTQYF. CDR3 DNA sequence: TGCGCCAGCAATGGGGGACTATCCACAGATACGCAGTATTTT. This sequence joins TRBV5-1 and TRBJ2-3; the match to TRBD2 covers 7 bases. The CDR3 contains 14 residues. V dropped 6 bases and J dropped 2; count of bases not matched to a gene: 6. Looked up from germline, CDR1 is SGHRS and CDR2 is YFSETQ.